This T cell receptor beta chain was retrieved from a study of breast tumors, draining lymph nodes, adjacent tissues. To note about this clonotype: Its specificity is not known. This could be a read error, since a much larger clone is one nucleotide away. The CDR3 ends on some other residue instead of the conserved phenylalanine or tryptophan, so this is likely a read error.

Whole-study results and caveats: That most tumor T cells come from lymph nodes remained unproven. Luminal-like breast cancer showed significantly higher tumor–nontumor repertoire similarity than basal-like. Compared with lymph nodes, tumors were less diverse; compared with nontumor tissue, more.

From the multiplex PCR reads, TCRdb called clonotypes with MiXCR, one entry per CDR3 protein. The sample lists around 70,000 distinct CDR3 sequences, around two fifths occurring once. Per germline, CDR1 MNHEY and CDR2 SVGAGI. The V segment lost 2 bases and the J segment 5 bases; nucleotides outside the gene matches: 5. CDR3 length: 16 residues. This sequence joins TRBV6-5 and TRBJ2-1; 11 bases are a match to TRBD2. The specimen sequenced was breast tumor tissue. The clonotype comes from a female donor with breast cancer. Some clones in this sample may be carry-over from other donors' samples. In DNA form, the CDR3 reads TGTGCCAGCAGTTACATAGCGGGGGGGTTCCACAATGAGCAGTTCCTC. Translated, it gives CASSYIAGGFHNEQFL.